These T cell receptor beta chains were read from a single sample in a study of blood T cell repertoires in COVID-19. Sequencing was performed with immunoSEQ multiplex PCR; in TCRdb, only in-frame clones are kept and a portion is missing. The table has more than 95,000 clones, about 85% seen once. Sequenced: peripheral blood. The origin of the receptors is a man aged 50 or older with acute or convalescent COVID-19. Both conserved end residues are trimmed from each CDR3. Fields, in order: V gene, CDR3 protein.

v_gene: TRBV25-1
CDR3aa: ASSLPGQGHGYT

v_gene: TRBV4-1
CDR3aa: ASSQGSGPETQY

v_gene: TRBV18
CDR3aa: ASSPRVIGSGANVLT

v_gene: TRBV11-2
CDR3aa: ASSHRDSSYT

v_gene: TRBV18
CDR3aa: ASSPPLRDSGYT

v_gene: TRBV7-9
CDR3aa: ASSPPSSGSYEQY

v_gene: TRBV20-1
CDR3aa: SLAGDNIQY

v_gene: TRBV7-6
CDR3aa: ASSQAVLTDTQY

v_gene: TRBV28
CDR3aa: ASSLLAFLSNYGYT

v_gene: TRBV9
CDR3aa: ASSVAGLGNTIY

v_gene: TRBV13
CDR3aa: ASSFLRGTDYEQY

v_gene: TRBV19
CDR3aa: ASNLGRSGELF

v_gene: TRBV2
CDR3aa: AINSGTMTYEQY

v_gene: TRBV27
CDR3aa: ASTGTSGRARSYNEQF

v_gene: TRBV6-5
CDR3aa: ASSYPGTGGKEQY

v_gene: TRBV6-4
CDR3aa: ASSTLAGVNEQF

v_gene: TRBV5-4
CDR3aa: ASSSGLAGGETQY

v_gene: TRBV5-1
CDR3aa: ASSKQGQVVDTQY

v_gene: TRBV19
CDR3aa: ASVQGVGGYT

v_gene: TRBV9
CDR3aa: ASSVSGATDTQY